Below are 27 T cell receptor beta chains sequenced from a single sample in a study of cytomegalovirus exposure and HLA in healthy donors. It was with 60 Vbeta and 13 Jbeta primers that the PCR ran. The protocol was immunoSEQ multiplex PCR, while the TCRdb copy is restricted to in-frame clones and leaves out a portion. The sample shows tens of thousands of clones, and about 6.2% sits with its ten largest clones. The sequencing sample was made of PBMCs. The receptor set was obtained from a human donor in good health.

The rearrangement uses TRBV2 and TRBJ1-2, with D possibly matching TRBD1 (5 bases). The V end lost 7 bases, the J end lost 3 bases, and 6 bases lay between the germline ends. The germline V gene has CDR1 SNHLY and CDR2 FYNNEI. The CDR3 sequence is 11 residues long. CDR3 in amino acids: CASTGDYGYTF. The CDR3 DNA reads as TGTGCCAGCACGGGGGACTATGGCTACACCTTC.

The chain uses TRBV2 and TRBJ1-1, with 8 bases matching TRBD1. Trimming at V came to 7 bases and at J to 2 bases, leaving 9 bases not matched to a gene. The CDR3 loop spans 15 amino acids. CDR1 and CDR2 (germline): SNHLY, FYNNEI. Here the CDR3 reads CASIPGQAKNTEAFF. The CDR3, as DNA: TGTGCCAGCATCCCGGGACAGGCCAAAAACACTGAAGCTTTCTTT.

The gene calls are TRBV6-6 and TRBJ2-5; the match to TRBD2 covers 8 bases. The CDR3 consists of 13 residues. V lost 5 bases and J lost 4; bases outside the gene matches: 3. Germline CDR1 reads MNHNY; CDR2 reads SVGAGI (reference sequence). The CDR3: CASSRTSRETQYF. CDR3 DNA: TGTGCCAGCAGTCGGACTAGCCGAGAGACCCAGTACTTC.

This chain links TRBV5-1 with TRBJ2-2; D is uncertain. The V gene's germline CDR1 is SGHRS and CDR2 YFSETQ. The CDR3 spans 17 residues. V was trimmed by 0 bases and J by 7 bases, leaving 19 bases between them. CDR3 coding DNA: TGCGCCAGCAGCTTGGCCGCAGGCAAGGATGGCGTCGGGGAGCTGTTTTTT. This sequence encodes CASSLAAGKDGVGELFF. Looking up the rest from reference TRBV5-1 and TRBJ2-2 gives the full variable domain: KAGVTQTPRYLIKTRGQQVTLSCSPISGHRSVSWYQQTPGQGLQFLFEYFSETQRNKGNFPGRFSGRQFSNSRSEMNVSTLELGDSALYLCASSLAAGKDGVGELFFGEGSRLTVL.

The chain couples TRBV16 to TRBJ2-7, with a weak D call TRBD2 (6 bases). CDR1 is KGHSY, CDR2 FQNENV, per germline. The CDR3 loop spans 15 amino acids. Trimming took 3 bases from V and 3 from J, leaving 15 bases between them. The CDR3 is CASSHPTGTFYEQYF. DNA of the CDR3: TGTGCCAGCAGCCATCCCACCGGGACTTTCTACGAGCAGTACTTC. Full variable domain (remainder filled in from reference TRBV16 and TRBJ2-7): GEEVAQTPKHLVRGEGQKAKLYCAPIKGHSYVFWYQQVLKNEFKFLISFQNENVFDETGMPKERFSAKCLPNSPCSLEIQATKLEDSAVYFCASSHPTGTFYEQYFGPGTRLTVT.

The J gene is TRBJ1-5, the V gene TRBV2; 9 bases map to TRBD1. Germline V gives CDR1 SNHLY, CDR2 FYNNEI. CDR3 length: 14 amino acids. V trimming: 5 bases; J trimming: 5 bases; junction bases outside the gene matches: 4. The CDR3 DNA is TGTGCCAGCAGTACGACAGGGGGAGATCAGCCCCAGCATTTT. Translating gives CASSTTGGDQPQHF.

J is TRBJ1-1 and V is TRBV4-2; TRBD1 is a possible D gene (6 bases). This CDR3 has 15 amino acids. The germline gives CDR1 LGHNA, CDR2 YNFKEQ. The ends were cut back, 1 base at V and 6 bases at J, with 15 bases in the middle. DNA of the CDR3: TGTGCCAGCAGCCAAGGCTTAAAGGGGGGGTCTGAAGCTTTCTTT. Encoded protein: CASSQGLKGGSEAFF.

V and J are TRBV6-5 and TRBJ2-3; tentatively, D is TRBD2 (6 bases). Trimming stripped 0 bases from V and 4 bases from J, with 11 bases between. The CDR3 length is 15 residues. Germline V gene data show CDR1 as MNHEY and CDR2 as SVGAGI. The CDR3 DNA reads TGTGCCAGCAGTTACTCGGCGGGGAACGCAGATACGCAGTATTTT. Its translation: CASSYSAGNADTQYF.

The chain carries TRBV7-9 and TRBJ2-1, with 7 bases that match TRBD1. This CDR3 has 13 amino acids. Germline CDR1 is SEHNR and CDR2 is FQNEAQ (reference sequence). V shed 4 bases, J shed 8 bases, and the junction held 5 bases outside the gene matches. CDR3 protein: CASSYTGVDEQFF. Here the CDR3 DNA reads TGTGCCAGCAGCTATACAGGGGTCGATGAGCAGTTCTTC.

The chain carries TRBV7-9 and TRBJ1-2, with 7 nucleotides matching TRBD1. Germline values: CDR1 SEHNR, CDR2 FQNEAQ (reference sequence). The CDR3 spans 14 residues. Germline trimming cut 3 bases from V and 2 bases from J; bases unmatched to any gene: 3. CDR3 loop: CASSLTGTNYGYTF. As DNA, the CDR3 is TGTGCCAGCAGCTTGACAGGGACAAACTATGGCTACACCTTC. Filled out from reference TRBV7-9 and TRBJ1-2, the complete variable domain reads DTGVSQNPRHKITKRGQNVTFRCDPISEHNRLYWYRQTLGQGPEFLTYFQNEAQLEKSRLLSDRFSAERPKGSFSTLEIQRTEQGDSAMYLCASSLTGTNYGYTFGSGTRLTVV.

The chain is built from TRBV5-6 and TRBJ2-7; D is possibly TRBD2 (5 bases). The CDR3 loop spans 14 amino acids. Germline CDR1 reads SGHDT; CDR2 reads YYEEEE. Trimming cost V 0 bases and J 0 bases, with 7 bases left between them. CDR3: CASSLAGNSYEQYF. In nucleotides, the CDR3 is TGTGCCAGCAGCTTGGCGGGGAACTCCTACGAGCAGTACTTC.

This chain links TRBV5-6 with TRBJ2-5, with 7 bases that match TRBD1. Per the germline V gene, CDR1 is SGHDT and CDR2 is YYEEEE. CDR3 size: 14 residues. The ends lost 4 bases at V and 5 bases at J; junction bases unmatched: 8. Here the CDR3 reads CASSVTGLGETQYF. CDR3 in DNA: TGTGCCAGCAGCGTGACAGGGTTGGGGGAGACCCAGTACTTC.

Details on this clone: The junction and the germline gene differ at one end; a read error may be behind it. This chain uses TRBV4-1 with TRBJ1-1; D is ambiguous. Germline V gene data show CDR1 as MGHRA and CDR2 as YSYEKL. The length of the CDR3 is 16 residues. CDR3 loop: CASSQDPGKQNTEDFF. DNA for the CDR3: TGCGCCAGCAGCCAAGATCCCGGGAAACAGAACACTGAAGATTTCTTT.

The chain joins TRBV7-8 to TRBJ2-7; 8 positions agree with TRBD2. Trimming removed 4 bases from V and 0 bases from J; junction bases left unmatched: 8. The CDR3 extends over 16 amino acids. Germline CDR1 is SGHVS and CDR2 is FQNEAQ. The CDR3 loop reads CASSYVAGISSYEQYF. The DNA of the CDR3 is TGTGCCAGCAGCTATGTAGCGGGGATAAGCTCCTACGAGCAGTACTTC.

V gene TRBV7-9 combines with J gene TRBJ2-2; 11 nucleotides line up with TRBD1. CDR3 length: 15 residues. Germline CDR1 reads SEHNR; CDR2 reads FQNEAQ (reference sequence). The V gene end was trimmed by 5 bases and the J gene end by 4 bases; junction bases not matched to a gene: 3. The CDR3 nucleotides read TGTGCCAGCAGCCGGGGGACAGGGGGCACCGGGGAGCTGTTTTTT. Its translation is CASSRGTGGTGELFF.

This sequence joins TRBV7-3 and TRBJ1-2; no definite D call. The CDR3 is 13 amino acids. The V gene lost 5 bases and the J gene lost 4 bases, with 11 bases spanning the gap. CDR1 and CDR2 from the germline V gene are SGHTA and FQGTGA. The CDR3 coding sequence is TGTGCCAGCAGCCGGGGAGGACTCTATGGCTACACCTTC. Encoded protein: CASSRGGLYGYTF.

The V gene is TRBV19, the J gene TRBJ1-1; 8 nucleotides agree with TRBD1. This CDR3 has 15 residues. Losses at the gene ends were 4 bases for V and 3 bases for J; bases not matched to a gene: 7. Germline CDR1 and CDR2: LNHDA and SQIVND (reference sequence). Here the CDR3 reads CASSTGQGQDTEAFF. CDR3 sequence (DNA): TGTGCCAGTAGTACCGGACAGGGACAGGACACTGAAGCTTTCTTT. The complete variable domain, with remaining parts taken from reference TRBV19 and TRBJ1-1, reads DGGITQSPKYLFRKEGQNVTLSCEQNLNHDAMYWYRQDPGQGLRLIYYSQIVNDFQKGDIAEGYSVSREKKESFPLTVTSAQKNPTAFYLCASSTGQGQDTEAFFGQGTRLTVV.

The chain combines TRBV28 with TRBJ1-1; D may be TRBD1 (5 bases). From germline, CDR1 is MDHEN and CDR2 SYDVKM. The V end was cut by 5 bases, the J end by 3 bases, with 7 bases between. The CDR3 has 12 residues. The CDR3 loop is CASSRQYTEAFF. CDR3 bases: TGTGCCAGCAGTCGACAGTACACTGAAGCTTTCTTT.

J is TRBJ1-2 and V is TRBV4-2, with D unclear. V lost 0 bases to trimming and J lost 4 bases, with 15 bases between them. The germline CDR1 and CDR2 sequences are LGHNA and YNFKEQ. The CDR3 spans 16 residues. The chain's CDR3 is CASSQDDGESFYGYTF. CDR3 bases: TGTGCCAGCAGCCAAGATGACGGGGAGTCCTTCTATGGCTACACCTTC.

The CDR3 sequence is CASSLHREGEQYF. CDR3 bases: TGTGCCAGCAGCTTACACAGGGAAGGCGAGCAGTACTTC. The chain couples TRBV7-2 to TRBJ2-7; D may be TRBD1 (6 bases). The CDR3 is 13 amino acids. From germline, CDR1 is SGHTA and CDR2 FQGNSA. V lost 2 bases and J lost 6, with 11 bases in between.

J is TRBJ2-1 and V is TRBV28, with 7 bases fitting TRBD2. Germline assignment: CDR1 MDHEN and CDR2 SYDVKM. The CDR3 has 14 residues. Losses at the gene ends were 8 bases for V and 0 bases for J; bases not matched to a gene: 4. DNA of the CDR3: TGTGCCAGCCAGATAGCGGGCTCCTACAATGAGCAGTTCTTC. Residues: CASQIAGSYNEQFF.

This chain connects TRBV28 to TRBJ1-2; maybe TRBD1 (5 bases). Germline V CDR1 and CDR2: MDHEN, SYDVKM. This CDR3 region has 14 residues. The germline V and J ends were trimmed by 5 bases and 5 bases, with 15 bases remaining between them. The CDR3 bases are TGTGCCAGCAGTCGCCGCGGGACTGCTTATGGCTACACCTTC. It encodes CASSRRGTAYGYTF.

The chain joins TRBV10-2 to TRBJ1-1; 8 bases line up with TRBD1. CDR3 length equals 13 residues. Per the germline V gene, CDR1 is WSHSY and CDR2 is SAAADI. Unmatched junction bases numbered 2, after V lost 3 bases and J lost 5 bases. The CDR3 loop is CASSDTGGTEAFF. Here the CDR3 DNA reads TGCGCCAGCAGTGATACAGGGGGAACTGAAGCTTTCTTT.

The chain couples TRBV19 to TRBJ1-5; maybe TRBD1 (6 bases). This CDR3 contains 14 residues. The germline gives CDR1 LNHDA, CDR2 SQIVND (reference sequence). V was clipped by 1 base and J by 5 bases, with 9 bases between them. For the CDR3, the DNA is TGTGCCAGTAGTATAGGACCAGGGGATCAGCCCCAGCATTTT. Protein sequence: CASSIGPGDQPQHF. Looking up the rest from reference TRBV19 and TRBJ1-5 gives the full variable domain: DGGITQSPKYLFRKEGQNVTLSCEQNLNHDAMYWYRQDPGQGLRLIYYSQIVNDFQKGDIAEGYSVSREKKESFPLTVTSAQKNPTAFYLCASSIGPGDQPQHFGDGTRLSIL.

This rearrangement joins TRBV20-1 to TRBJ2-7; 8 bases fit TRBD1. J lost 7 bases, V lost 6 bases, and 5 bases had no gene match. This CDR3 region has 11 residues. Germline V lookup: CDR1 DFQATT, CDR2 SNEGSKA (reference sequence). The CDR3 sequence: CSAQGAVEQYF. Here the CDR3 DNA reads TGCAGTGCCCAGGGGGCGGTAGAGCAGTACTTC.

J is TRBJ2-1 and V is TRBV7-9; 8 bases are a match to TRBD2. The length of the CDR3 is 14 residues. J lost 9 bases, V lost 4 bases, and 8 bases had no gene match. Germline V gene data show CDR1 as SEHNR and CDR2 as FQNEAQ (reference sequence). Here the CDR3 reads CASSSQTSVSEQFF. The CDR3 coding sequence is TGTGCCAGCAGCTCTCAGACTAGCGTTAGTGAGCAGTTCTTC.

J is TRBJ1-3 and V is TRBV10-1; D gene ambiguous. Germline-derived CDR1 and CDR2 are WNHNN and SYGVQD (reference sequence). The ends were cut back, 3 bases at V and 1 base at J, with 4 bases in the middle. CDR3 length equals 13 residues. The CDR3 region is CASSDSSGNTIYF. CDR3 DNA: TGCGCCAGCAGTGACTCTTCTGGAAACACCATATATTTT.